Below, 31 T cell receptor beta chains from the same sample are listed, as sequenced in a study of T cell responses to AZD1222 COVID-19 vaccine. The repertoire was sequenced with immunoSEQ multiplex PCR; TCRdb's copy has only in-frame clones and lacks some. The profile shows 120,000 or so clones, 87% of them singletons. The source material was peripheral blood, sampled on day 0 of AZD1222 vaccination. The receptors originated from an adult in good health.

The J gene is TRBJ2-5, the V gene TRBV5-5, with D tentatively TRBD1 (5 bases). This CDR3 spans 13 amino acids. V was clipped by 1 base and J by 4 bases, with 8 bases between them. In germline, CDR1 is SGHKS, CDR2 YYEKEE (reference sequence). CDR3 in amino acids: CASSLTGPETQYF. The CDR3 DNA sequence: TGTGCCAGCAGCTTGACAGGTCCAGAGACCCAGTACTTC.

This clone occurred a few times. This chain uses TRBV29-1 with TRBJ2-7, with D unclear. V lost 2 bases, J lost 4 bases, and 9 bases lay in between. This CDR3 has 12 residues. Germline-derived CDR1 and CDR2 are SQVTM and ANQGSEA. CDR3 sequence reads: CSVETFSYEQYF. The CDR3 coding sequence is TGCAGCGTTGAAACGTTCAGTTACGAGCAGTACTTC.

The CDR3 is CASSASYEQYF. In DNA, the CDR3 is TGTGCCAGCAGCGCATCGTACGAGCAGTACTTC. The chain is built from TRBV6-2 or TRBV6-3 and TRBJ2-7; D gene ambiguous. CDR1 and CDR2 from the germline V gene are MNHEY and SVGEGT. V gave up 6 bases and J gave up 4 bases, with 7 bases separating them. There are 11 residues in the CDR3.

This chain connects TRBV6-5 to TRBJ1-1, with no clear D. The CDR3 spans 13 residues. Between the trimmed V and J ends, which lost 2 bases and 2 bases, there was a span of 6 bases. Per germline, CDR1 MNHEY and CDR2 SVGAGI. For the CDR3, the DNA is TGTGCCAGCAGTTACGGCCCTAACACTGAAGCTTTCTTT. Residues: CASSYGPNTEAFF.

The rearrangement joins TRBV14 to TRBJ2-1, with 8 bases lining up with TRBD2. With V trimmed by 4 bases and J by 4 bases, 12 bases remained unmatched. The V gene's germline CDR1 is SGHDN and CDR2 FVKESK. The CDR3 extends over 17 amino acids. The DNA of the CDR3 is TGTGCCAGCAGCCCCCTCGAGGGGATAGCGGGATACAATGAGCAGTTCTTC. It translates to CASSPLEGIAGYNEQFF. Using reference TRBV14 and TRBJ2-1 for the parts outside the CDR3, the full variable domain is EAGVTQFPSHSVIEKGQTVTLRCDPISGHDNLYWYRRVMGKEIKFLLHFVKESKQDESGMPNNRFLAERTGGTYSTLKVQPAELEDSGVYFCASSPLEGIAGYNEQFFGPGTRLTVL.

The rearrangement links TRBV6-2 or TRBV6-3 to TRBJ2-7; 13 bases align to TRBD2. V gave up 6 bases and J gave up 1 base; unmatched junction bases: 9. The V gene's germline CDR1 is MNHEY and CDR2 SVGEGT. The CDR3 consists of 17 residues. The CDR3 loop is CASSPYLTSGRSYEQYF. The CDR3 DNA is TGTGCCAGCAGCCCTTACCTGACTAGCGGGAGGTCCTACGAGCAGTACTTC.

This rearrangement joins TRBV3-1 (or the pseudogene TRBV3-2) to TRBJ2-7; D is unclear. From germline, CDR1 is LGHDT and CDR2 YNNKEL (reference sequence). The V end was cut by 2 bases, the J end by 2 bases, with 13 bases between. There are 15 residues in the CDR3. The DNA of the CDR3 is TGTGCCAGCAGCCAAACTCTGGACGCCACCTACGAGCAGTACTTC. Translated: CASSQTLDATYEQYF.

The V gene is TRBV9, the J gene TRBJ1-1; 12 nucleotides match TRBD1. J was trimmed by 4 bases and V by 3 bases; bases with no gene match: 16. Germline values: CDR1 SGDLS, CDR2 YYNGEE. CDR3 length equals 19 residues. The CDR3 loop is CASSARGSGTGGASTEAFF. CDR3 in DNA: TGTGCCAGCAGCGCGAGGGGATCCGGGACAGGGGGCGCGAGCACTGAAGCTTTCTTT. Looking up the rest from reference TRBV9 and TRBJ1-1 gives the full variable domain: DSGVTQTPKHLITATGQRVTLRCSPRSGDLSVYWYQQSLDQGLQFLIQYYNGEERAKGNILERFSAQQFPDLHSELNLSSLELGDSALYFCASSARGSGTGGASTEAFFGQGTRLTVV.

This clone was observed a few times. This chain uses TRBV18 with TRBJ1-1; 7 bases align to TRBD1. The CDR3 runs to 13 residues. Germline-derived CDR1 and CDR2 are KGHSH and LQKENI. Germline trimming cut 3 bases from V and 4 bases from J; bases unmatched to any gene: 2. CDR3 coding DNA: TGTGCCAGCTCACCGTGGGACAGCACTGAAGCTTTCTTT. Its translation is CASSPWDSTEAFF.

V and J are TRBV14 and TRBJ2-7; unclear D gene. Germline values: CDR1 SGHDN, CDR2 FVKESK. Trimming cost V 1 base and J 3 bases, with 7 bases left between them. CDR3 length equals 13 residues. The CDR3, as DNA: TGTGCCAGCAGCCAAGGCTGGGACTACGAGCAGTACTTC. Protein: CASSQGWDYEQYF.

V and J are TRBV9 and TRBJ1-6; the D is unclear. Looked up from germline, CDR1 is SGDLS and CDR2 is YYNGEE. The V end was cut by 3 bases, the J end by 8 bases, with 21 bases between. CDR3 size: 17 residues. CDR3 protein: CASSARQVTTGDSPLHF. The CDR3 DNA follows: TGTGCCAGCAGCGCGCGCCAAGTCACAACTGGGGATTCACCCCTCCACTTT.

V gene TRBV5-1 combines with J gene TRBJ1-1; D is unresolved. Trimming cost V 0 bases and J 2 bases, with 8 bases left between them. This CDR3 has 14 residues. Germline V gene sequence: CDR1 SGHRS, CDR2 YFSETQ. The CDR3 reads CASSLEGINTEAFF. As DNA, the CDR3 is TGCGCCAGCAGCTTGGAGGGTATCAACACTGAAGCTTTCTTT.

This chain links TRBV5-6 with TRBJ2-5; 12 bases are shared with TRBD2. Trimming removed 5 bases from V and 0 bases from J; junction bases left unmatched: 2. Looked up from germline, CDR1 is SGHDT and CDR2 is YYEEEE. The CDR3 covers 15 residues. The CDR3 here is CASRRLAGDQETQYF. In DNA form, the CDR3 reads TGTGCCAGCAGGCGACTAGCGGGGGACCAAGAGACCCAGTACTTC.

In its sample, this clone was seen once. The chain recombines TRBV3-1 (or the pseudogene TRBV3-2) with TRBJ1-5; no definite D call. Trimming left V 2 bases short and J 7 bases short, with 12 bases between. This CDR3 is 14 amino acids long. Germline-derived CDR1 and CDR2 are LGHDT and YNNKEL (reference sequence). The CDR3 DNA is TGTGCCAGCAGCCAAAAAAGTTTGGGCCAGCCCCAGCATTTT. Its translation: CASSQKSLGQPQHF.

The chain joins TRBV7-2 to TRBJ2-7; the match to TRBD2 covers 12 bases. J was trimmed by 2 bases and V by 5 bases; bases with no gene match: 4. Germline lookup yields CDR1 SGHTA and CDR2 FQGNSA. The CDR3 spans 15 residues. In DNA form, the CDR3 reads TGTGCCAGCAGCCTGCGGACTAGCGGGACCTACGAGCAGTACTTC. It specifies CASSLRTSGTYEQYF.

To note about this clone: The sample has other DNA sequences that encode this CDR3 too. For the CDR3, the DNA is TGCAGTGCTAGAGTCACAGATACGCAGTATTTT. Its translation is CSARVTDTQYF. V is TRBV20-1 and J is TRBJ2-3; D remains ambiguous. CDR1 is DFQATT, CDR2 SNEGSKA, per germline (reference sequence). This CDR3 spans 11 amino acids. V dropped 1 base and J dropped 2 bases, with 1 base sitting between them.

This clone was detected only a few times. The chain uses TRBV11-2 and TRBJ2-7, with D maybe TRBD1 (5 bases). The CDR3 totals 14 residues. Trimming took 0 bases from V and 5 from J, leaving 11 bases between them. Germline CDR1 SGHAT, CDR2 FQNNGV. The CDR3 spells CASSLDPTVHEQYF. CDR3 bases: TGTGCCAGCAGCTTAGACCCGACAGTCCACGAGCAGTACTTC.

This clone came up once. The chain is built from TRBV28 and TRBJ2-7, with D perhaps TRBD2 (6 bases). Per the germline V gene, CDR1 is MDHEN and CDR2 is SYDVKM. This CDR3 comprises 14 residues. With 7 bases removed from V and 7 bases from J, the gap between germline ends came to 20 bases. The CDR3 here is CASKSAGTPREQYF. CDR3 nucleotide sequence: TGTGCCAGCAAATCTGCCGGGACTCCCCGAGAGCAGTACTTC.

The chain couples TRBV6-4 to TRBJ2-1; TRBD2 might be the D (5 bases). The V gene's germline CDR1 is MRHNA and CDR2 SNTAGT. CDR3 length: 12 residues. The V gene lost 4 bases and the J gene lost 9 bases, with 10 bases spanning the gap. CDR3 residues: CASSVVEVEQFF. In DNA form, the CDR3 reads TGTGCCAGCAGTGTAGTGGAGGTTGAGCAGTTCTTC.

V gene TRBV2 combines with J gene TRBJ2-1; either TRBD1 or TRBD2 may supply D (5 bases each). Trimming removed 5 bases from V and 2 bases from J, with 13 bases in between. The CDR3 is 15 amino acids. Germline CDR1 reads SNHLY; CDR2 reads FYNNEI. CDR3 amino acids: CASSPLWGTYNEQFF. The CDR3 DNA follows: TGTGCCAGCAGTCCCCTGTGGGGGACCTACAATGAGCAGTTCTTC.

This chain connects TRBV11-2 to TRBJ2-7; TRBD1 might be the D (5 bases). The V and J ends lost 8 bases and 3 bases respectively, with 8 bases between them. CDR3 length equals 11 residues. CDR1 is SGHAT and CDR2 is FQNNGV in the germline V gene. The CDR3 spells CASSRVYEQYF. CDR3 coding DNA: TGTGCCAGCTCCAGGGTCTACGAGCAGTACTTC. The full variable domain, completed using reference TRBV11-2 and TRBJ2-7, is EAGVAQSPRYKIIEKRQSVAFWCNPISGHATLYWYQQILGQGPKLLIQFQNNGVVDDSQLPKDRFSAERLKGVDSTLKIQPAKLEDSAVYLCASSRVYEQYFGPGTRLTVT.

The gene calls are TRBV6-5 and TRBJ1-2; 11 nucleotides line up with TRBD1. CDR3 length equals 14 residues. CDR1 and CDR2 (germline): MNHEY, SVGAGI. The junction had 3 bases not matched to a gene; V was cut back by 6 bases and J by 3 bases. CDR3 DNA sequence: TGTGCCAGCAGATGGGACAGGGGGTACTATGGCTACACCTTC. It specifies CASRWDRGYYGYTF.

This clone was counted only a few times. The chain has TRBV5-6 and TRBJ1-5; D is unclear. The ends were cut back, 2 bases at V and 8 bases at J, with 11 bases in the middle. The CDR3 contains 13 residues. Germline loops: CDR1 SGHDT, CDR2 YYEEEE. CDR3 sequence: CASSFTREEPQHF. CDR3 in DNA: TGTGCCAGCAGCTTCACAAGGGAAGAGCCCCAGCATTTT.

This clone was recorded once. The rearrangement uses TRBV15 and TRBJ2-1; TRBD2 matches at 10 bases. J lost 8 bases, V lost 0 bases, and 7 bases had no gene match. This CDR3 comprises 16 residues. Germline V gene data show CDR1 as LNHNV and CDR2 as YYDKDF (reference sequence). DNA of the CDR3: TGTGCCACCAGCAGAGATCTTGCTAGCGGGAGCCATGAGCAGTTCTTC. This translates into CATSRDLASGSHEQFF.

V is TRBV6-1 and J is TRBJ2-3; D is unclear. The V and J ends lost 3 bases and 6 bases respectively, with 4 bases between them. From germline, CDR1 is MNHNS and CDR2 SASEGT. The CDR3 runs to 11 residues. The CDR3 coding sequence is TGTGCCAGCAGTGACCAGGATACGCAGTATTTT. It yields the protein CASSDQDTQYF.

V and J are TRBV7-9 and TRBJ2-1; 10 bases match TRBD2. The ends lost 2 bases at V and 5 bases at J; junction bases unmatched: 3. Germline CDR1 reads SEHNR; CDR2 reads FQNEAQ (reference sequence). There are 15 residues in the CDR3. CDR3 sequence reads: CASSLFLAGDNEQFF. CDR3 bases: TGTGCCAGCAGCTTATTTCTAGCGGGGGACAATGAGCAGTTCTTC. Full variable domain (missing parts from reference TRBV7-9 and TRBJ2-1): DTGVSQNPRHKITKRGQNVTFRCDPISEHNRLYWYRQTLGQGPEFLTYFQNEAQLEKSRLLSDRFSAERPKGSFSTLEIQRTEQGDSAMYLCASSLFLAGDNEQFFGPGTRLTVL.

The V and J genes are TRBV5-1 and TRBJ1-2; D remains unclear. The V gene's germline CDR1 is SGHRS and CDR2 YFSETQ. The CDR3 loop spans 16 amino acids. V was clipped by 3 bases and J by 0 bases, with 15 bases between them. The CDR3 DNA reads TGCGCCAGCAGCTCCGCCGGCGGGCAGTCTAACTATGGCTACACCTTC. Amino acids: CASSSAGGQSNYGYTF. The full variable domain, its missing parts supplied by reference TRBV5-1 and TRBJ1-2, is KAGVTQTPRYLIKTRGQQVTLSCSPISGHRSVSWYQQTPGQGLQFLFEYFSETQRNKGNFPGRFSGRQFSNSRSEMNVSTLELGDSALYLCASSSAGGQSNYGYTFGSGTRLTVV.

The J gene is TRBJ1-1, the V gene TRBV5-4; maybe TRBD1 (5 bases). Germline assignment: CDR1 SGHNT and CDR2 YYREEE (reference sequence). The CDR3 spans 13 residues. Trimming left V 4 bases short and J 2 bases short, with 9 bases between. CDR3 in DNA: TGTGCCAGCAGCCTGACAGCAAACACTGAAGCTTTCTTT. Translation: CASSLTANTEAFF.

V and J are TRBV5-1 and TRBJ2-1; no definite D call. The CDR3 has 16 residues. Trimming took 7 bases from V and 0 from J, leaving 17 bases between them. Germline assignment: CDR1 SGHRS and CDR2 YFSETQ. The CDR3 DNA reads as TGCGCCAGCCTGGATTTTGGCTCGAGCTCCTACAATGAGCAGTTCTTC. This translates into CASLDFGSSSYNEQFF.

V gene TRBV7-3 combines with J gene TRBJ1-1; possibly TRBD1 for D (5 bases). This CDR3 is built from 16 residues. Trimming took off 2 bases at V and 0 bases at J, with 13 bases between the two ends. Germline CDR1 is SGHTA and CDR2 is FQGTGA. The CDR3 sequence: CASSLYQGLMNTEAFF. CDR3 nucleotides: TGTGCCAGCAGCTTATACCAGGGCCTCATGAACACTGAAGCTTTCTTT.

This clone was observed a handful of times. J is TRBJ1-3 and V is TRBV10-1; D might be TRBD1 (6 bases). The CDR3 contains 17 residues. CDR1 is WNHNN and CDR2 is SYGVQD in the germline V gene (reference sequence). Trimming stripped 7 bases from V and 4 bases from J, with 23 bases between. CDR3 protein: CASTPSTGIFMGNTIYF. CDR3 nucleotides: TGCGCCAGCACCCCATCTACAGGGATCTTTATGGGAAACACCATATATTTT.